This TCR beta chain originates from a study of T cells in narcolepsy. Overall study: Patients with NT1 or NT2 and healthy control donors were enrolled.

In regard to this clone: The antigen is unknown.

The length of the CDR3 is 16 residues. V lost 3 bases to trimming and J lost 0 bases, with 12 bases between them. CDR1 and CDR2 (germline): SNHLY, FYNNEI. Method: immunoSEQ multiplex PCR; TCRdb's copy keeps in-frame clones and lacks some. This sample carries tens of thousands of clones, 85% to 90% of them seen once, and the ten largest clones take about 1.3%. Broader study findings: HCRT-specific and TRIB2-specific autoreactive clonotypes appeared among same-patient CSF and blood CD4+ clonotypes.

The sequence was obtained from a human donor with narcolepsy. The V and J genes are TRBV2 and TRBJ1-3, with D perhaps matching TRBD1 (6 bases). Specimen: CD45RA- memory CD4+ T cells from PBMCs. The CDR3 sequence is CASSEGRGISGNTIYF. The CDR3 nucleotides are TGTGCCAGCAGTGAGGGCAGGGGAATCTCTGGAAACACCATATATTTT. The entire variable domain, with the rest obtained from reference TRBV2 and TRBJ1-3, is as follows: EPEVTQTPSHQVTQMGQEVILRCVPISNHLYFYWYRQILGQKVEFLVSFYNNEISEKSEIFDDQFSVERPDGSNFTLKIRSTKLEDSAMYFCASSEGRGISGNTIYFGEGSWLTVV.